Listed below are T cell receptor beta chains from one sample, sequenced in a study of Graves' ophthalmopathy and Graves' hyperthyroidism. TCRdb analysed the multiplex PCR reads with MiXCR anew, one entry per CDR3 protein. Of more than 300,000 distinct CDR3 sequences listed, 15% to 20% were seen once; the top ten hold roughly 2.6%. Input material: peripheral blood. The source is an adult woman with stable Graves' hyperthyroidism. CDR3s leave out the opening cysteine and the closing phenylalanine or tryptophan. A D gene is named only where the DNA matches it firmly.

j_gene	v_gene	d_gene	CDR3aa
TRBJ2-2	TRBV5-1	TRBD1	ASSFAETGVTGELF
TRBJ1-5	TRBV6-1	NA	ASRGTWGQPQH
TRBJ1-1	TRBV5-1	NA	ASSRVSPDREAF
TRBJ2-4	TRBV5-1	NA	ASSVTTGQGKAKNIKY
TRBJ2-7	TRBV4-3	TRBD2	ASSQDERETSYEQY
TRBJ2-7	TRBV13	TRBD1	ASSLSGGQGREQY
TRBJ1-1	TRBV10-3	TRBD1	AIRATGLEAF
TRBJ1-1	TRBV29-1	NA	SVVTEPWNTEAF
TRBJ2-7	TRBV6-2/TRBV6-3	TRBD2	ASIERGAYEQY
TRBJ2-7	TRBV4-1	NA	ASSQGLANYEQY
TRBJ1-1	TRBV6-5	NA	ASSYSVDLEAF
TRBJ2-2	TRBV20-1	TRBD2	SARGGRTSNPGELF
TRBJ1-1	TRBV28	NA	ASSSDSVDTEAF
TRBJ2-7	TRBV20-1	NA	SARADPHKQY
TRBJ2-7	TRBV4-1	NA	ASSHPTDGGLYEQY
TRBJ1-3	TRBV6-1	NA	ASSEALGARGNTIY
TRBJ2-3	TRBV20-1	NA	SARVINPPQYTDTQY
TRBJ1-1	TRBV6-1	TRBD1	ASSQIHRGRTEAF
TRBJ1-1	TRBV25-1	NA	ASSEYLEGSNTEAF
TRBJ2-7	TRBV28	NA	ASAGSSLGTYEQY
TRBJ1-2	TRBV11-2	NA	ASSLEGAMYYGYT
TRBJ1-5	TRBV19	NA	ARSRTHSNQPQH
TRBJ2-7	TRBV7-2	TRBD2	ASSLGTSVDEQY
TRBJ2-7	TRBV2	TRBD2	ASSELAGLYEQY
TRBJ2-3	TRBV15	TRBD2	ATSGPGLAVSDTQY
TRBJ2-7	TRBV9	NA	ASSVGLASSYEQY
TRBJ2-2	TRBV7-2	NA	ASKSPGRDTGELF
TRBJ2-5	TRBV10-3	TRBD2	AISSSGSRGQETQY
TRBJ2-7	TRBV30	TRBD1	AWSRDSSAYEQY
TRBJ2-7	TRBV12-3/TRBV12-4	TRBD2	ANSLTSGSYEQY
TRBJ1-2	TRBV28	TRBD1	ASRTGGRNGYT
TRBJ2-5	TRBV11-2	NA	ASSLGGASGETQY
TRBJ2-5	TRBV7-2	TRBD2	ASKAGGQETQY